This TCR beta chain appears in the sequencing data of a study of CD8+CD57+ T cells in acquired aplastic anemia. Study in general: When averaged, DNA from sorted CD4+ and CD8+ cells came to 3 to 4 ug. The study, taken as a whole, reports: Patients and controls were not found to differ significantly in CD8+ Simpson's diversity.

Trimming removed 6 bases from V and 0 bases from J, with 15 bases in between. Germline V CDR1 and CDR2: SEHNR, FQNEAQ (reference sequence). This CDR3 has 15 amino acids. In the case of this clonotype: What it binds is unknown.

Genomic DNA constituted the template upon which TCR beta VDJ and CDR3 profiling was performed. Each CDR3 protein is one row after TCRdb ran MiXCR on the reads. Among about 180,000 distinct CDR3 sequences listed, around half were seen once. Flow cytometry had shown expanded CD8+CD57+ cells in the patients chosen for sequencing. The sequencing input was sorted CD4+, CD8+, or CD8+CD57+ T cells (not recorded which) from PBMCs. The J gene is TRBJ2-7, the V gene TRBV7-9; tentatively, D is TRBD1 or TRBD2 (5 bases each). This receptor was taken from a human donor with aplastic anemia. DNA for the CDR3: TGTGCCAGCAGTTATCGAGGGGCGAGCTCCTACGAGCAGTACTTC. Translated, it gives CASSYRGASSYEQYF.